Each of the 19 T cell receptor beta chains below was sequenced from the same sample in a study of blood T cell repertoires in COVID-19. Using immunoSEQ multiplex PCR, the repertoire was profiled, and TCRdb retains in-frame clones only, with some absent. Among hundreds of thousands of clones, around 91% were seen once, and the ten largest hold 2.4%. Sequenced: PBMCs or T cells enriched from blood (not recorded which). These receptors all come from a woman between 18 and 29 years old who had recovered from COVID-19.

The genes are TRBV6-4 and TRBJ2-3; D may be TRBD2 (6 bases). The CDR3 runs 13 residues. Germline V CDR1 and CDR2: MRHNA, SNTAGT. V was shortened by 8 bases and J by 4 bases, with 13 bases between the two germline ends. The CDR3 spells CASAHGGSDTQYF. Here the CDR3 DNA reads TGTGCCAGCGCGCATGGGGGGTCAGATACGCAGTATTTT.

The rearrangement joins TRBV11-2 to TRBJ1-4, with TRBD1 matching over 10 bases. Germline lookup yields CDR1 SGHAT and CDR2 FQNNGV. This CDR3 comprises 15 residues. The J segment lost 7 bases and the V segment lost 3 bases, leaving 5 bases of the junction unmatched. The CDR3: CASSLGRTGGEKLFF. The CDR3 nucleotides read TGTGCCAGCAGCTTGGGAAGGACAGGGGGTGAAAAACTGTTTTTT.

V usage is TRBV30 and J usage is TRBJ1-2; the D gene is possibly TRBD1 (5 bases). V shed 5 bases and J shed 4 bases, with 17 bases lying between them. The length of the CDR3 is 14 residues. Germline V gene data show CDR1 as GTSNPN and CDR2 as SVGIG (reference sequence). CDR3 sequence reads: CAWCLRGSSYGYTF. In DNA form, the CDR3 reads TGTGCCTGGTGTTTAAGGGGAAGCAGCTATGGCTACACCTTC.

The chain carries TRBV10-1 and TRBJ1-5; D may be TRBD1 (5 bases). In germline, CDR1 is WNHNN, CDR2 SYGVQD (reference sequence). CDR3 length equals 13 residues. The V gene lost 8 bases and the J gene lost 3 bases, with 11 bases spanning the gap. CDR3 protein: CASQRGVNQPQHF. CDR3 nucleotide sequence: TGCGCCAGCCAACGGGGGGTCAATCAGCCCCAGCATTTT.

The gene calls are TRBV19 and TRBJ1-2, with D maybe TRBD1 (6 bases). This CDR3 region has 16 residues. V lost 6 bases and J lost 3, with 20 bases in between. Germline V gene sequence: CDR1 LNHDA, CDR2 SQIVND (reference sequence). The CDR3 region has the DNA TGTGCCAGTAGGGGGTTTGACAGGACAAACGACTATGGCTACACCTTC. It encodes CASRGFDRTNDYGYTF. The variable domain in full, completed from reference TRBV19 and TRBJ1-2, reads DGGITQSPKYLFRKEGQNVTLSCEQNLNHDAMYWYRQDPGQGLRLIYYSQIVNDFQKGDIAEGYSVSREKKESFPLTVTSAQKNPTAFYLCASRGFDRTNDYGYTFGSGTRLTVV.

The rearrangement uses TRBV19 and TRBJ2-7; the D is unclear. This CDR3 region has 15 residues. V lost 0 bases, J lost 0 bases, and 9 bases lay in between. Per the germline V gene, CDR1 is LNHDA and CDR2 is SQIVND (reference sequence). The CDR3 region is CASSIERVASYEQYF. The CDR3 nucleotides read TGTGCCAGTAGTATAGAACGGGTCGCCTCCTACGAGCAGTACTTC.

The chain has TRBV3-1 (or the pseudogene TRBV3-2) and TRBJ2-5, with 10 bases matching TRBD2. The CDR3 loop spans 14 amino acids. V lost 4 bases and J lost 4; bases outside the gene matches: 3. CDR1 LGHDT and CDR2 YNNKEL come from the germline V gene (reference sequence). Written as DNA, the CDR3 is TGTGCCAGCAGCCGAACTAGCGGGGTAGAGACCCAGTACTTC. Its protein is CASSRTSGVETQYF.

V is TRBV28 and J is TRBJ1-5; D possibly corresponds to TRBD1 (5 bases). Deletions cut 2 bases from V and 2 bases from J, with 13 bases between. The CDR3 is 16 residues long. Germline V gene lookup returns CDR1 MDHEN and CDR2 SYDVKM. The CDR3 DNA reads as TGTGCCAGCAGTTTAACGCAGGGACTCGGCAATCAGCCCCAGCATTTT. Translating gives CASSLTQGLGNQPQHF.

The rearrangement uses TRBV2 and TRBJ2-5; weak D call: TRBD1 (5 bases). The CDR3 totals 14 residues. V lost 1 base and J lost 4, with 10 bases in between. CDR1 is SNHLY, CDR2 FYNNEI, per germline. The CDR3 DNA follows: TGTGCCAGCAGTGAAGAGGCAGGGATAGAGACCCAGTACTTC. Residues: CASSEEAGIETQYF.

V is TRBV24-1 and J is TRBJ2-6; D gene uncertain. Germline CDR1 and CDR2: KGHDR and SFDVKD. This CDR3 has 18 residues. V was shortened by 5 bases and J by 0 bases, with 16 bases between the two germline ends. The CDR3 protein is CATSGTEIKASGANVLTF. In DNA, the CDR3 is TGTGCCACCAGTGGTACAGAGATTAAGGCCTCTGGGGCCAACGTCCTGACTTTC.

The CDR3, as DNA: TGTGCCAGCAGCTTGACGGGAACCGGGGAGCTGTTTTTT. It yields the protein CASSLTGTGELFF. This chain joins TRBV5-5 and TRBJ2-2; possibly TRBD2 for D (5 bases). V dropped 1 base and J dropped 5 bases, with 6 bases sitting between them. The CDR3 is 13 amino acids. Germline CDR1 reads SGHKS; CDR2 reads YYEKEE (reference sequence).

The chain employs TRBV5-1 and TRBJ2-5, with 8 positions matching TRBD2. Losses at the gene ends were 3 bases for V and 7 bases for J; bases not matched to a gene: 14. Germline-derived CDR1 and CDR2 are SGHRS and YFSETQ. The CDR3 has 16 residues. The CDR3 sequence is CASSSRSGGAGVTQYF. The CDR3 nucleotides are TGCGCCAGCAGCTCGCGAAGCGGGGGTGCCGGCGTGACCCAGTACTTC.

The CDR3 DNA reads as TGTGCCAGCAGTGACTCTGGACAGGGTTCCGGGGAGCTGTTTTTT. This encodes CASSDSGQGSGELFF. The V call is TRBV6-4, the J call TRBJ2-2, with TRBD1 matching 8 bases. Trimming cost V 0 bases and J 6 bases; bases outside gene matches: 3. There are 15 residues in the CDR3. Germline V CDR1 and CDR2: MRHNA, SNTAGT.

The gene calls are TRBV19 and TRBJ2-2, with 7 bases matching TRBD2. The CDR3 length is 14 residues. V lost 6 bases to trimming and J lost 4 bases; unmatched junction nucleotides: 5. CDR1 and CDR2 (germline): LNHDA, SQIVND (reference sequence). As DNA, the CDR3 is TGTGCCAGTAGGGGGAGGGGACCCACCGGGGAGCTGTTTTTT. Translated, it gives CASRGRGPTGELFF. Together with reference TRBV19 and TRBJ2-2, the CDR3 gives the full variable domain: DGGITQSPKYLFRKEGQNVTLSCEQNLNHDAMYWYRQDPGQGLRLIYYSQIVNDFQKGDIAEGYSVSREKKESFPLTVTSAQKNPTAFYLCASRGRGPTGELFFGEGSRLTVL.

The J gene is TRBJ1-3, the V gene TRBV28; no clear D gene. Between the trimmed V and J ends, which lost 4 bases and 0 bases, there was a span of 10 bases. CDR1 and CDR2 (germline): MDHEN, SYDVKM. CDR3 length: 15 amino acids. CDR3 residues: CASSSDTRSGNTIYF. Written as DNA, the CDR3 is TGTGCCAGCAGTTCCGACACCCGCTCTGGAAACACCATATATTTT.

V is TRBV2 and J is TRBJ1-5, with unresolved D. The CDR3 sequence is 14 residues long. From germline, CDR1 is SNHLY and CDR2 FYNNEI. V was clipped by 4 bases and J by 3 bases, with 10 bases between them. The DNA of the CDR3 is TGTGCCAGCAGTGTCCCCGGGTACAATCAGCCCCAGCATTTT. Translated: CASSVPGYNQPQHF. Full variable domain (rest looked up from reference TRBV2 and TRBJ1-5): EPEVTQTPSHQVTQMGQEVILRCVPISNHLYFYWYRQILGQKVEFLVSFYNNEISEKSEIFDDQFSVERPDGSNFTLKIRSTKLEDSAMYFCASSVPGYNQPQHFGDGTRLSIL.

The rearrangement uses TRBV19 and TRBJ2-3; 12 nucleotides line up with TRBD2. Germline V gene sequence: CDR1 LNHDA, CDR2 SQIVND (reference sequence). The CDR3 is 17 residues long. Losses at the gene ends were 5 bases for V and 6 bases for J; bases not matched to a gene: 12. The CDR3 reads CASSLSPLAGGPDTQYF. CDR3 nucleotide sequence: TGTGCCAGTAGTCTAAGCCCTCTAGCGGGGGGGCCGGATACGCAGTATTTT.

This rearrangement joins TRBV6-5 to TRBJ1-1; D perhaps matches TRBD1 (6 bases). CDR1 is MNHEY and CDR2 is SVGAGI in the germline V gene. The CDR3 runs to 13 residues. Deletions cut 5 bases from V and 10 bases from J, with 17 bases between. The CDR3 loop is CASSLMGGARAFF. The CDR3 region has the DNA TGTGCCAGCAGTCTCATGGGGGGGGCGCGAGCTTTCTTT.

This sequence joins TRBV9 and TRBJ1-5; D may be TRBD1 (6 bases). From germline, CDR1 is SGDLS and CDR2 YYNGEE. V lost 4 bases and J lost 15, with 20 bases in between. This CDR3 is 13 amino acids long. The CDR3 sequence is CASSRRGTGILHF. The CDR3 DNA is TGTGCCAGCAGCCGTAGGGGAACAGGGATTTTGCATTTT.